The rows below give T cell receptor beta chains drawn from one sample of a study of shared clonotypes between healthy human individuals. Assay used: immunoSEQ multiplex PCR; TCRdb lists only in-frame clones, some missing. The top ten clones hold 9.5% to 15% of a sample with about 480,000 clones, about 75% of them seen once. The sequencing input was PBMCs. Receptors originate from a woman aged 35 to 49 in good health. Some clones in this sample may be carry-over from other donors' samples. Each CDR3 is given with its conserved first and last residue. Fields, in order: CDR3 length, clone size, V gene, D gene, J gene, CDR3 protein, CDR3 DNA. D genes are given only for firm matches. Clone size is stated in some rows and not others, as once, few, many or a class when expanded.

>15|NA|TRBV19|NA|TRBJ1-5
CASSVSGFSNQPQHF
TGTGCCAGTAGTGTCTCAGGGTTTAGCAATCAGCCCCAGCATTTT
>16|NA|TRBV5-1|TRBD1|TRBJ1-3
CASSLAGRGFGNTIYF
TGCGCCAGCAGCTTGGCGGGCAGGGGGTTCGGAAACACCATATATTTT
>14|NA|TRBV5-1|NA|TRBJ2-3
CASSPPDSTDTQYF
TGCGCCAGCAGCCCCCCGGATTCCACAGATACGCAGTATTTT
>11|NA|TRBV5-4|NA|TRBJ2-7
CASSQGDEQYF
TGTGCCAGCAGCCAAGGTGACGAGCAGTACTTC
>17|NA|TRBV6-1|TRBD1|TRBJ1-2
CASSEAGTGGGEYGYTF
TGTGCCAGCAGTGAAGCGGGGACAGGGGGCGGAGAATATGGCTACACCTTC
>12|NA|TRBV30|NA|TRBJ2-7
CAWSVGSNEQYF
TGTGCCTGGAGTGTGGGGAGCAACGAGCAGTACTTC
>10|NA|TRBV12-5|NA|TRBJ2-7
CASSVHEQYF
TGTGCTAGTAGCGTCCACGAGCAGTACTTC
>15|NA|TRBV7-6|NA|TRBJ2-3
CASGGTGSFTDTQYF
TGTGCCAGCGGGGGGACCGGCTCCTTCACAGATACGCAGTATTTT
>18|NA|TRBV9|NA|TRBJ2-5
CASSVVTPGVILKQTQYF
TGTGCCAGCAGCGTAGTAACCCCCGGGGTAATTCTCAAACAGACCCAGTACTTC
>15|NA|TRBV19|NA|TRBJ2-7
CASSIEAGLTYEQYF
TGTGCCAGTAGTATAGAGGCAGGGCTCACCTACGAGCAGTACTTC
>15|NA|TRBV18|NA|TRBJ2-7
CASSTIQGLNYEQYF
TGTGCCAGCTCAACTATCCAGGGGTTGAACTACGAGCAGTACTTC
>16|NA|TRBV7-2|TRBD2|TRBJ2-2
CASSFPGRGGAGELFF
TGTGCCAGCAGCTTCCCGGGGAGGGGAGGGGCCGGGGAGCTGTTTTTT
>11|few|TRBV28|TRBD1|TRBJ1-2
CASRDRDGYTF
TGTGCCAGCAGGGACAGGGATGGCTACACCTTC
>17|NA|TRBV27|TRBD2|TRBJ2-7
CASSLGGGRTNGYEQYF
TGTGCCAGCAGTTTAGGGGGGGGACGGACCAATGGATACGAGCAGTACTTC
>13|NA|TRBV28|NA|TRBJ1-6
CASWGGRNSPLHF
TGTGCCAGTTGGGGGGGGAGGAATTCACCCCTCCACTTT
>14|NA|TRBV18|TRBD1|TRBJ1-5
CASSSAGGNQPQHF
TGTGCCAGCTCATCCGCAGGGGGAAATCAGCCCCAGCATTTT
>15|few|TRBV6-5|TRBD1|TRBJ1-3
CASSLTGGKGNTIYF
TGTGCCAGCAGCTTGACAGGGGGCAAAGGAAACACCATATATTTT
>12|NA|TRBV10-2|NA|TRBJ2-4
CASSRPENIQYF
TGCGCCAGCAGTCGACCGGAAAACATTCAGTACTTC
>13|NA|TRBV7-3|NA|TRBJ1-1
CASSLSRNTEAFF
TGTGCCAGCAGCTTAAGTAGGAACACTGAAGCTTTCTTT
>14|NA|TRBV19|NA|TRBJ1-5
CASSIAGINQPQHF
TGTGCCAGTAGTATAGCGGGCATCAATCAGCCCCAGCATTTT
>14|once|TRBV2|NA|TRBJ1-2
CASSDRTSSYGYTF
TGTGCCAGCAGTGATAGGACATCTAGCTATGGCTACACCTTC
>16|NA|TRBV19|TRBD2|TRBJ2-7
CASSIAGSGGLNEQYF
TGTGCCAGTAGTATAGCAGGGTCGGGGGGGCTGAACGAGCAGTACTTC
>20|NA|TRBV6-1|TRBD2|TRBJ2-1
CASSVASGRAVSSSYNEQFF
TGTGCCAGCAGTGTCGCTAGCGGGAGGGCCGTATCTAGCTCCTACAATGAGCAGTTCTTC
>15|NA|TRBV14|NA|TRBJ2-3
CASSPIRGASDTQYF
TGTGCCAGCAGCCCCATTAGGGGGGCCTCAGATACGCAGTATTTT
>17|NA|TRBV5-1|TRBD2|TRBJ2-2
CASSLGPTAGDTGELFF
TGCGCCAGCAGCTTAGGCCCCACGGCGGGAGACACCGGGGAGCTGTTTTTT
>15|NA|TRBV28|TRBD1|TRBJ1-5
CATRQGLGSNQPQHF
TGTGCCACCAGACAGGGTTTAGGGAGCAATCAGCCCCAGCATTTT
>14|NA|TRBV2|NA|TRBJ2-3
CASSDDYATDTQYF
TGTGCCAGCAGTGATGACTATGCTACAGATACGCAGTATTTT
>15|NA|TRBV7-9|NA|TRBJ2-1
CASSLEYRDGHEQFF
TGTGCCAGCAGCTTAGAATACAGGGATGGTCATGAGCAGTTCTTC
>15|NA|TRBV6-1|NA|TRBJ2-3
CASSEVGGSTDTQYF
TGTGCCAGCAGTGAAGTTGGAGGTAGCACAGATACGCAGTATTTT
>13|NA|TRBV5-1|NA|TRBJ2-2
CASSRQDTGELFF
TGCGCCAGCAGCCGACAGGACACCGGGGAGCTGTTTTTT
>15|NA|TRBV5-1|NA|TRBJ1-2
CASTSSGGEGYGYTF
TGCGCCAGCACCTCCTCGGGGGGCGAGGGCTATGGCTACACCTTC
>17|NA|TRBV7-9|NA|TRBJ2-6
CASSLGQAFSGANVLTF
TGTGCCAGCAGCTTAGGACAGGCCTTCTCTGGGGCCAACGTCCTGACTTTC
>15|once|TRBV11-2|NA|TRBJ1-3
CASSLVQGSGNTIYF
TGTGCCAGCAGCTTAGTACAGGGCTCTGGAAACACCATATATTTT
>12|NA|TRBV5-1|NA|TRBJ2-7
CASSLATSRQYF
TGCGCCAGCAGCTTGGCAACTAGCAGACAGTACTTC
>14|NA|TRBV10-3|TRBD2|TRBJ2-7
CAISALAGTYEQYF
TGTGCCATCAGTGCTCTAGCGGGGACCTACGAGCAGTACTTC
>18|NA|TRBV5-1|TRBD2|TRBJ2-1
CASSLEAIAGALYNEQFF
TGCGCCAGCAGCTTGGAGGCGATCGCGGGAGCCCTCTACAATGAGCAGTTCTTC
>13|NA|TRBV5-4|NA|TRBJ2-7
CASSLDPSYEQYF
TGTGCCAGCAGCTTGGACCCTTCCTACGAGCAGTACTTC
>17|NA|TRBV28|TRBD2|TRBJ2-7
CASSTTQGLAGDAEQYF
TGTGCCAGCAGTACTACCCAAGGGCTAGCGGGAGATGCCGAGCAGTACTTC
>13|NA|TRBV9|NA|TRBJ2-2
CASSGPFTGELFF
TGTGCCAGCAGCGGACCATTCACCGGGGAGCTGTTTTTT
>15|NA|TRBV7-2|NA|TRBJ2-1
CASSFGGQTIDEQFF
TGTGCCAGCAGCTTCGGTGGGCAGACCATCGATGAGCAGTTCTTC
>14|NA|TRBV18|TRBD1|TRBJ2-7
CASSPGTGTYEQYF
TGTGCCAGCTCCCCCGGGACAGGGACGTACGAGCAGTACTTC
>16|NA|TRBV7-9|NA|TRBJ2-3
CASSLLAASSTDTQYF
TGTGCCAGCAGCTTACTAGCAGCCTCTAGCACAGATACGCAGTATTTT
>13|NA|TRBV4-1|NA|TRBJ2-1
CASSQRSGNEQFF
TGCGCCAGCAGCCAAAGATCCGGAAATGAGCAGTTCTTC
>12|NA|TRBV11-2|NA|TRBJ2-7
CASSDRNYEQYF
TGTGCCAGCAGCGATCGGAACTACGAGCAGTACTTC
>18|few|TRBV10-3|NA|TRBJ1-5
CAISESRGGIGGNQPQHF
TGTGCCATCAGTGAGTCTAGGGGAGGGATCGGGGGCAATCAGCCCCAGCATTTT
>12|once|TRBV2|NA|TRBJ1-5
CASNEEGGAQHF
TGTGCCAGCAATGAGGAGGGGGGTGCCCAGCATTTT
>15|NA|TRBV5-6|TRBD1|TRBJ2-7
CASSLAMGQGDEQYF
TGTGCCAGCAGCTTGGCCATGGGACAGGGGGACGAGCAGTACTTC
>13|few|TRBV7-9|NA|TRBJ1-1
CASSLYQSTEAFF
TGTGCCAGCAGCTTGTATCAGAGCACTGAAGCTTTCTTT
>14|NA|TRBV7-2|TRBD1|TRBJ2-7
CASSILTGGYEQYF
TGTGCCAGCAGCATTCTGACAGGGGGCTACGAGCAGTACTTC
>15|NA|TRBV19|TRBD1|TRBJ1-5
CASSPQGANNQPQHF
TGTGCCAGTAGTCCACAGGGGGCCAACAATCAGCCCCAGCATTTT
>13|NA|TRBV6-5|NA|TRBJ1-2
CASSYSTTYGYTF
TGTGCCAGCAGTTACTCGACAACCTATGGCTACACCTTC